This T cell receptor beta chain was retrieved from a study of T cell repertoires in cytomegalovirus infection. Overall study: Recently identified HLA-C-restricted CMV epitopes and well-studied HLA-B-restricted CMV epitopes were used by the study. Matching HLA type and CMV infection were both indicated by public TCR beta signatures.

A few counts support this clonotype. Its antigen is unidentified. General observations from the study: Accumulated public TCR beta family frequency recognized individuals carrying CMV together with the relevant HLA. In two of eight donors, the top clonotype was HLA-C-restricted CMV-specific.

TCRdb re-called the reads through MiXCR, storing one row per CDR3 protein. The profile shows approximately 770,000 distinct CDR3 sequences, almost 30% of them singletons. The V gene's germline CDR1 is MNHNS and CDR2 SASEGT. The V end was cut by 2 bases, the J end by 4 bases, with 14 bases between. CDR3 length: 15 amino acids. This receptor was identified in a human donor in good health (CMV status not recorded). Some clones in this sample may be carry-over from other donors' samples. V usage is TRBV6-1 and J usage is TRBJ2-5, with D perhaps TRBD1 (5 bases). The sample consisted of cultured CD8+ T cells from PBMCs, taken from culture after CMV antigen stimulation. This CDR3 is CASSETGAWGETQYF. For the CDR3, the DNA is TGTGCCAGCAGTGAAACAGGAGCCTGGGGAGAGACCCAGTACTTC.